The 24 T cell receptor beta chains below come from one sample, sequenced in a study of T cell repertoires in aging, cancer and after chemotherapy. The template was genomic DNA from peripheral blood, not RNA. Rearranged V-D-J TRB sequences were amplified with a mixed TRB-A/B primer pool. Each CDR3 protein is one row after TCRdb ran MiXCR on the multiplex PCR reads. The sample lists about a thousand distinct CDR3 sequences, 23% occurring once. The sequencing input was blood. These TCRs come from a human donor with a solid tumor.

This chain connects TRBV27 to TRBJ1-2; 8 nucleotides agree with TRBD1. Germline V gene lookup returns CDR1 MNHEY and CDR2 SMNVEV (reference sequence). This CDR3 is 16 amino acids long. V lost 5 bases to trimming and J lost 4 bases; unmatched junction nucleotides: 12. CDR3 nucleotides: TGTGCCAGCAGTCCGATGCGCGACAGGGGCGGCTATGGCTACACCTTC. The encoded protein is CASSPMRDRGGYGYTF.

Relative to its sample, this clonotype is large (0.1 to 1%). This CDR3 reads CASSLGPQETQYF. As DNA, the CDR3 is TGTGCCAGCAGCTTAGGCCCCCAAGAGACCCAGTACTTC. V usage is TRBV7-6 and J usage is TRBJ2-5; D is undetermined. The CDR3 runs 13 residues. The V and J ends lost 1 base and 1 base respectively, with 4 bases between them. Looked up from germline, CDR1 is SGHVS and CDR2 is FNYEAQ. Full variable domain (rest looked up from reference TRBV7-6 and TRBJ2-5): GAGVSQSPRYKVTKRGQDVALRCDPISGHVSLYWYRQALGQGPEFLTYFNYEAQQDKSGLPNDRFSAERPEGSISTLTIQRTEQRDSAMYRCASSLGPQETQYFGPGTRLLVL.

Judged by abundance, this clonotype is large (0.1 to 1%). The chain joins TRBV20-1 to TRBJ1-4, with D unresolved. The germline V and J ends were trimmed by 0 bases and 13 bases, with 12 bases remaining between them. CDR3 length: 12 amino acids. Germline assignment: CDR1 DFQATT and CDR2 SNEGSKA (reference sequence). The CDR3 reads CSARDPPGRLFF. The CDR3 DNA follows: TGCAGTGCTAGAGATCCCCCCGGTAGACTGTTTTTT.

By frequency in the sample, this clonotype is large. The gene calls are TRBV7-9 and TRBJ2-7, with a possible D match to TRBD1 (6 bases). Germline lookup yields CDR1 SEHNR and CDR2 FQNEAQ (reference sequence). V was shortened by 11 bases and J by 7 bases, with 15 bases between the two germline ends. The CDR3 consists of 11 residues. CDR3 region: CASSGAKEQYF. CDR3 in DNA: TGTGCCTCTTCAGGGGCGAAAGAGCAGTACTTC. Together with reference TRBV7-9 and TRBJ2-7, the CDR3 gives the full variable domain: DTGVSQNPRHKITKRGQNVTFRCDPISEHNRLYWYRQTLGQGPEFLTYFQNEAQLEKSRLLSDRFSAERPKGSFSTLEIQRTEQGDSAMYLCASSGAKEQYFGPGTRLTVT.

CDR3 region: CASNPKGGEETQYF. DNA of the CDR3: TGCGCCAGCAACCCCAAGGGGGGGGAAGAGACCCAGTACTTC. V gene TRBV23-1 combines with J gene TRBJ2-5; possibly TRBD2 for D (7 bases). TRBV23-1 is noted as an ORF with a role that remains uncertain. Between the trimmed V and J ends, which lost 7 bases and 3 bases, there was a span of 15 bases. CDR3 size: 14 residues.

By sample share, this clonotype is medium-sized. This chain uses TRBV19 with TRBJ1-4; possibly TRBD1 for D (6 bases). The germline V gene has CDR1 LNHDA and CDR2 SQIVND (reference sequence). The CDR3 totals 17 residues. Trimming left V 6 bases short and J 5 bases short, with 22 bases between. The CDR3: CASRKGGLHRWNEKLFF. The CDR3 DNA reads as TGTGCCAGTAGGAAGGGGGGTCTCCACCGATGGAATGAAAAACTGTTTTTT.

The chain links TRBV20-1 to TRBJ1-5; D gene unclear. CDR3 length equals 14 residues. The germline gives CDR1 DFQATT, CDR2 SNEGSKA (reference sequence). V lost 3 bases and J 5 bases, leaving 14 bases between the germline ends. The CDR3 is CSASWRENHQPQHF. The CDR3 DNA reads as TGCAGTGCTAGTTGGAGGGAAAATCATCAGCCCCAGCATTTT.

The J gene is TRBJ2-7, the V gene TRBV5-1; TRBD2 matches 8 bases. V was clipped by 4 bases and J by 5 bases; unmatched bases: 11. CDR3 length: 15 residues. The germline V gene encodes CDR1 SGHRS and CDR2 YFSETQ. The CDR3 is CASSPSSGGRNEQYF. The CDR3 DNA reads TGCGCCAGCAGCCCGTCGAGCGGGGGAAGAAACGAGCAGTACTTC. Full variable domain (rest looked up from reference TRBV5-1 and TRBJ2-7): KAGVTQTPRYLIKTRGQQVTLSCSPISGHRSVSWYQQTPGQGLQFLFEYFSETQRNKGNFPGRFSGRQFSNSRSEMNVSTLELGDSALYLCASSPSSGGRNEQYFGPGTRLTVT.

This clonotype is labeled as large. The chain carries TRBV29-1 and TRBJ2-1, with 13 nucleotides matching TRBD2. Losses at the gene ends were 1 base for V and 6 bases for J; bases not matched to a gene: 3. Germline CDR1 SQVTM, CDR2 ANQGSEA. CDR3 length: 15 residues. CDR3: CSVEGGLAGTNEQFF. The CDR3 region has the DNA TGCAGCGTTGAAGGGGGACTAGCGGGAACCAATGAGCAGTTCTTC.

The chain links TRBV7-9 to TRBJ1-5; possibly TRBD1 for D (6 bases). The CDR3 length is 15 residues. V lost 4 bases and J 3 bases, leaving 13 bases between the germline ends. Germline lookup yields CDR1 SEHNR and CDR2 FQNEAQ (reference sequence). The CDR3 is CASSWGGGNNQPQHF. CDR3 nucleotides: TGTGCCAGCAGCTGGGGAGGGGGAAACAATCAGCCCCAGCATTTT. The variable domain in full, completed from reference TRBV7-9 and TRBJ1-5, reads DTGVSQNPRHKITKRGQNVTFRCDPISEHNRLYWYRQTLGQGPEFLTYFQNEAQLEKSRLLSDRFSAERPKGSFSTLEIQRTEQGDSAMYLCASSWGGGNNQPQHFGDGTRLSIL.

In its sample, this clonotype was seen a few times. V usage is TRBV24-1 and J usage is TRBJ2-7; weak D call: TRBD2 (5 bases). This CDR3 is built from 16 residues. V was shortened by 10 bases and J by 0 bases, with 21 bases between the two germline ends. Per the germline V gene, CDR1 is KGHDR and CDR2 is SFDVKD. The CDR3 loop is CATPRNGGLSSYEQYF. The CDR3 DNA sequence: TGTGCCACACCCAGGAACGGAGGCTTAAGCTCCTACGAGCAGTACTTC.

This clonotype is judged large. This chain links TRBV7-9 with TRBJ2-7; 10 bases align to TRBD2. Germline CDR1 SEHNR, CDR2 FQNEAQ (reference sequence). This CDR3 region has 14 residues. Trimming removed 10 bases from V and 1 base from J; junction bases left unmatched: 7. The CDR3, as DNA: TGTGCCATCGGACTAGCGGCACAGTCCTACGAGCAGTACTTC. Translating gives CAIGLAAQSYEQYF.

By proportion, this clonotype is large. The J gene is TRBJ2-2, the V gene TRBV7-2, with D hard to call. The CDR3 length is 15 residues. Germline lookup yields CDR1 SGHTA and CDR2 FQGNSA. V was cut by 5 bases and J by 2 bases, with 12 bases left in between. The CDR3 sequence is CASSPESVNTGELFF. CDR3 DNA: TGTGCCAGCAGCCCCGAATCGGTTAACACCGGGGAGCTGTTTTTT.

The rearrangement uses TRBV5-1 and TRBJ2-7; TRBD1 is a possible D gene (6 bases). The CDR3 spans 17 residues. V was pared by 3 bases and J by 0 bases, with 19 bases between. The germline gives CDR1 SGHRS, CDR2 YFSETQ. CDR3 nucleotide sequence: TGCGCCAGCAGCTCAGTAGCCGGACAGCCGAGCTCCTACGAGCAGTACTTC. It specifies CASSSVAGQPSSYEQYF.

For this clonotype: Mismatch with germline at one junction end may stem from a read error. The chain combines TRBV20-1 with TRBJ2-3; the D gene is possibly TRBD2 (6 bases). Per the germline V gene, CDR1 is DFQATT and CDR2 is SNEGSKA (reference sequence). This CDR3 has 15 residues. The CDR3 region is CSALGERASIDTQYF. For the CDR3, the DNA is TGCAGTGCTCTCGGGGAGCGGGCTAGCATAGATACGCAGTATTTT.

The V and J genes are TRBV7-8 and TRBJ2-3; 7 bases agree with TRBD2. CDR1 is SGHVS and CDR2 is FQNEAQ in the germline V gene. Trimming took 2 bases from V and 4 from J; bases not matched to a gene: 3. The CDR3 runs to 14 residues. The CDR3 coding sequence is TGTGCCAGCAGCTTATTTGCGGGAGCAGATACGCAGTATTTT. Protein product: CASSLFAGADTQYF. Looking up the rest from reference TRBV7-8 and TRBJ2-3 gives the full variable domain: GAGVSQSPRYKVAKRGQDVALRCDPISGHVSLFWYQQALGQGPEFLTYFQNEAQLDKSGLPSDRFFAERPEGSVSTLKIQRTQQEDSAVYLCASSLFAGADTQYFGPGTRLTVL.

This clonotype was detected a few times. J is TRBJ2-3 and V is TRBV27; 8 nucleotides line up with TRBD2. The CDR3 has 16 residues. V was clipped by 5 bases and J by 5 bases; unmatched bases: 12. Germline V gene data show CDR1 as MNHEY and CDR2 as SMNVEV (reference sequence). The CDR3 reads CASSAPSGSWGDTQYF. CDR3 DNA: TGTGCCAGCAGTGCACCGAGCGGGAGTTGGGGAGATACGCAGTATTTT.

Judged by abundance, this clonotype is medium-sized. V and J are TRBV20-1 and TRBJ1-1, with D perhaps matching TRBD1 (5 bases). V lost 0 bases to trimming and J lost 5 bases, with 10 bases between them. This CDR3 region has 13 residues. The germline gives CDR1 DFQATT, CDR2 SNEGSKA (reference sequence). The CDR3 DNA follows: TGCAGTGCTAGAGAAGGGGAACATACTGAAGCTTTCTTT. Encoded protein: CSAREGEHTEAFF.

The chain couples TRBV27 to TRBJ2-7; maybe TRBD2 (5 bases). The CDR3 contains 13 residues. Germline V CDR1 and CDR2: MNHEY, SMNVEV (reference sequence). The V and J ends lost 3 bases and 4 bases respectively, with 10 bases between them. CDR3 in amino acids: CASSFRSGYEQYF. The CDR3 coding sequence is TGTGCCAGCAGTTTCCGGTCGGGGTACGAGCAGTACTTC.

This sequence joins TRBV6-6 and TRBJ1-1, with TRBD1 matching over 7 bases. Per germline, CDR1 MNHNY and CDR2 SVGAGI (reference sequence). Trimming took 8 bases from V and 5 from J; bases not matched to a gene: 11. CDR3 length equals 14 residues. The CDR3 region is CASEKGARGTEAFF. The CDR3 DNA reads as TGTGCCAGCGAGAAGGGGGCGCGAGGAACTGAAGCTTTCTTT.

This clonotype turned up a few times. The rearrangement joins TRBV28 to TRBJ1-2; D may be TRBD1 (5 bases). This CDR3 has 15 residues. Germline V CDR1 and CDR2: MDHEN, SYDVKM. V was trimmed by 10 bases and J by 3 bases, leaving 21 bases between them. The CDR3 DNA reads TGTGCCACCGCTCTCCCCGCCAGGGCCGACTATGGCTACACCTTC. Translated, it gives CATALPARADYGYTF.

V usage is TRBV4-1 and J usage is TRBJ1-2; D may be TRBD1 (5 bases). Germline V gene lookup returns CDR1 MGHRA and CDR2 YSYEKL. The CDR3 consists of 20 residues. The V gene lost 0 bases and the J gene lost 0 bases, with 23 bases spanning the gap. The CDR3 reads CASSQDRRVSRGPANYGYTF. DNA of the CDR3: TGCGCCAGCAGCCAAGATAGGCGGGTTAGTAGGGGCCCCGCTAACTATGGCTACACCTTC.

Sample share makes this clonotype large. DNA for the CDR3: TGCAGTGCTAGAGGGGACAGGGGGTTTTACGAGCAGTACTTC. Its translation: CSARGDRGFYEQYF. The V call is TRBV20-1, the J call TRBJ2-7, with 11 nucleotides matching TRBD1. Germline V gene sequence: CDR1 DFQATT, CDR2 SNEGSKA (reference sequence). The ends lost 1 base at V and 4 bases at J; junction bases unmatched: 3. The CDR3 totals 14 residues.

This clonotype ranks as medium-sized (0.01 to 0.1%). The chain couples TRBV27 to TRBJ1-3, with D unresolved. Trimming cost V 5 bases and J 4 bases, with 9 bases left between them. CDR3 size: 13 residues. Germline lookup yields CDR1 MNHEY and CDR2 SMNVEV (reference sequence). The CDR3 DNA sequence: TGTGCCAGCAGTCAGGAGGGAGGAAACACCATATATTTT. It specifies CASSQEGGNTIYF.